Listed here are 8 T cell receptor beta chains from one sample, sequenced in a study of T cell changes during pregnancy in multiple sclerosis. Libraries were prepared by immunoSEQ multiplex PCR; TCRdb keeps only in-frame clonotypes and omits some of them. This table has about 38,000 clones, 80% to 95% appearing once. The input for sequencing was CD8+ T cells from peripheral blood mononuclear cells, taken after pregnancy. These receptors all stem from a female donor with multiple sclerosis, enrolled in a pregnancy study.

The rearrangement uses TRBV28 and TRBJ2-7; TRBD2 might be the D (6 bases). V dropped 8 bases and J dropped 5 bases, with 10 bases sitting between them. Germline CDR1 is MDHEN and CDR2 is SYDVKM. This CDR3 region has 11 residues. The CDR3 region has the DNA TGTGCCAGCTGGGACTTCCACGAGCAGTACTTC. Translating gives CASWDFHEQYF.

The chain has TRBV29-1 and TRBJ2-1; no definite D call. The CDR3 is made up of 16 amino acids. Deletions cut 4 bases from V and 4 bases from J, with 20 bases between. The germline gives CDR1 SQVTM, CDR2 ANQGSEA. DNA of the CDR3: TGCAGCGTTGCCGGTAGCAGACCTATAGGATACAATGAGCAGTTCTTC. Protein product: CSVAGSRPIGYNEQFF.

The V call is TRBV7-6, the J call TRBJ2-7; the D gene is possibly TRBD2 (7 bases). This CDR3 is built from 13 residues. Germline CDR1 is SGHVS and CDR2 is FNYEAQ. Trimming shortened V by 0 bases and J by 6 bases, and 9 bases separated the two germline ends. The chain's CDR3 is CASSLAGGLEQYF. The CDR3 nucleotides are TGTGCCAGCAGCTTAGCGGGGGGGCTCGAGCAGTACTTC.

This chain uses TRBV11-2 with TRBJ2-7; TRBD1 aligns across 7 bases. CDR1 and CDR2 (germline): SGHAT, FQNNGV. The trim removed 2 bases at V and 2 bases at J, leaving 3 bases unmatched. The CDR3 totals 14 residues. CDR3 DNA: TGTGCCAGCAGCTTATGGCAGGGGGCCTACGAGCAGTACTTC. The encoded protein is CASSLWQGAYEQYF.

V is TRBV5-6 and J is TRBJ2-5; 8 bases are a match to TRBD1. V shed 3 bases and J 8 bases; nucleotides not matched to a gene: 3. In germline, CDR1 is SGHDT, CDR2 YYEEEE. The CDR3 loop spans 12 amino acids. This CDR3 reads CASSYTGGTQYF. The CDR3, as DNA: TGTGCCAGCAGCTATACAGGGGGAACCCAGTACTTC.

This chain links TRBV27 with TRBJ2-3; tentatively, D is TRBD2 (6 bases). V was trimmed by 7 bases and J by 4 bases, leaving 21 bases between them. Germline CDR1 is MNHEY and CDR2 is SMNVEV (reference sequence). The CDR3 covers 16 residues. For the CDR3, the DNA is TGTGCCAGCAAGCCCCGCAAACGGGAGTCCGCAGATACGCAGTATTTT. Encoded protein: CASKPRKRESADTQYF.

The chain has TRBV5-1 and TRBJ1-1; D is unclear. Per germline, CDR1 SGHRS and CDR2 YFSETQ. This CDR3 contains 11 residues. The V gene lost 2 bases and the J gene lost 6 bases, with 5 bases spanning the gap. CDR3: CASSFGAEAFF. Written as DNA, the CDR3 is TGCGCCAGCAGCTTCGGGGCTGAAGCTTTCTTT.

CDR3: CASSFSGGGHQETQYF. The CDR3 DNA is TGTGCCAGCAGCTTTAGCGGGGGGGGACACCAAGAGACCCAGTACTTC. The chain joins TRBV13 to TRBJ2-5; TRBD2 matches at 11 bases. Looked up from germline, CDR1 is PRHDT and CDR2 is FYEKMQ (reference sequence). V shed 3 bases and J 0 bases; nucleotides not matched to a gene: 3. This CDR3 has 16 amino acids.